The clone carrying this TCR beta chain occurred many times. Sample treatment: PENTA 11 planned treatment interruption arm or continuous ART arm. This entry comes from a study of HIV-infected children after antiretroviral therapy interruption. Study at large: Most participating children were previously exposed to EBV and CMV. Samples from the continuous-treatment group were taken at weeks 0, 48 and 150.

The TCR library was built from RNA with a 3' RACE protocol and unique molecular identifiers. TCRdb passed the 3' RACE reads through MiXCR, listing each CDR3 protein once. Counted here are some 90,000 distinct CDR3 sequences, roughly 6.7% occurring once; the ten biggest clones make up more than 0.95%. Looked up from germline, CDR1 is SNHLY and CDR2 is FYNNEI. The V end was cut by 8 bases, the J end by 4 bases, with 14 bases between. This CDR3 has 14 residues. The sequence came from a pool of human donors with HIV. The sample consisted of CD45RA+ CD4+ T cells from PBMCs, pooled from several time points, taken from a donor given antiretroviral therapy, either interrupted or continuous. This sample's subset: naive CD4+ CD45RA+ CD45RO- T cells. The chain uses TRBV2 and TRBJ2-2, with D tentatively TRBD1 (5 bases). This chain's CDR3 is CASGRQSSTGELFF. CDR3 nucleotides: TGTGCCAGCGGACGACAGTCGAGCACCGGGGAGCTGTTTTTT.